The clone carrying this T cell receptor beta chain was observed a few times. This may be a read error: a much more frequent sequence differs by one nucleotide. Since the CDR3 does not end with the conserved phenylalanine or tryptophan, this likely comes from a read error. The sample is drawn from a study of immune characterization of retroperitoneal liposarcoma. This CDR3 comprises 13 residues. Trimming stripped 6 bases from V and 1 base from J, with 9 bases between. Germline CDR1 reads MNHNS; CDR2 reads SASEGT. Using its own MiXCR run on the PCR reads, TCRdb lists one record per CDR3 protein. The repertoire holds 11,000 or so distinct CDR3 sequences, with approximately 24% as singletons.

Source material: blood. The V call is TRBV6-1, the J call TRBJ1-2, with TRBD1 as a possible D gene (6 bases). This clonotype originated in a female donor with retroperitoneal liposarcoma. CDR3 amino acids: CASRMDSNYGYTS. CDR3 sequence (DNA): TGTGCCAGCAGGATGGACAGTAACTATGGCTACACCTCC.